This paragraph reports one TCR beta chain. This specimen comes from a study of control samples from healthy donors and cancer patients. Looked up from germline, CDR1 is SGDLS and CDR2 is YYNGEE. V was clipped by 0 bases and J by 5 bases; unmatched bases: 7. This CDR3 is 17 amino acids long. The protocol was immunoSEQ multiplex PCR, while the TCRdb copy is restricted to in-frame clones and leaves out a portion. The table includes some 80,000 clones, 85% to 90% detected once. The rearrangement joins TRBV9 to TRBJ2-2; 10 nucleotides match TRBD2. The sequence was obtained from an older woman with head and neck cancer. The sample was PBMCs. DNA for the CDR3: TGTGCCAGCAGCGTAGCAGCTAGCGGGAGAGTTACCGGGGAGCTGTTTTTT. Amino acid sequence: CASSVAASGRVTGELFF.